This T cell receptor (beta chain) stems from a study of T cells in Graves' hyperthyroidism and ophthalmopathy. Regarding the study as a whole: It was a median roughly 6.5 months before onset that the model predicted ophthalmopathy. Researchers report that a 13 V-J model separated ophthalmopathy from stable hyperthyroidism.

The TCR beta CDR3 regions underwent amplification using RNA transcripts as the source. In the first-round RT-PCR of the TCR CDR3, the HTBI primer set was used. MiXCR was run by TCRdb on the multiplex PCR reads, yielding one entry per CDR3 protein. Here the sample spans 250,000 or so distinct CDR3 sequences, approximately 16% being singletons. Diagnoses were established using clinical symptoms, serum thyroxine and TRAb, thyroid ultrasound and orbital computed tomography. Each 10 ml fresh peripheral blood draw supplied the PBMCs. CDR1 and CDR2 from the germline V gene are SGHNT and YYREEE (reference sequence). CDR3 length: 14 amino acids. The V gene lost 0 bases and the J gene lost 4 bases, with 10 bases spanning the gap. This clonotype was detected ten times or more. The antigen is not known.

The sequence was obtained from a woman between 18 and 29 years old with Graves' ophthalmopathy. The chain carries TRBV5-4 and TRBJ1-2; D is possibly TRBD1 (6 bases). Specimen: blood. For the CDR3, the DNA is TGTGCCAGCAGCTTGGCCGGGGGCTTCTATGGCTACACCTTC. Amino acid sequence: CASSLAGGFYGYTF. Using reference TRBV5-4 and TRBJ1-2 for the parts outside the CDR3, the full variable domain is ETGVTQSPTHLIKTRGQQVTLRCSSQSGHNTVSWYQQALGQGPQFIFQYYREEENGRGNFPPRFSGLQFPNYSSELNVNALELDDSALYLCASSLAGGFYGYTFGSGTRLTVV.